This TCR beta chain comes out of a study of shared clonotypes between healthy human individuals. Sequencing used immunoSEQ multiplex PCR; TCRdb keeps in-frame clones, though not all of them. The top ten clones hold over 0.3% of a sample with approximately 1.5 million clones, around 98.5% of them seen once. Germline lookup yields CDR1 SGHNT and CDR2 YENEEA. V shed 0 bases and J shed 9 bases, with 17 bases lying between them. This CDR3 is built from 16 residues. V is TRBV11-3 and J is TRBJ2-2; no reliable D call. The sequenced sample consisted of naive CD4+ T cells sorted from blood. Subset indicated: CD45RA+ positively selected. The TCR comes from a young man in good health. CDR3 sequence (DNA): TGTGCCAGCAGCTTAGATTCAATGACGGAGAGCCGGGAGCTGTTTTTT. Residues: CASSLDSMTESRELFF.